This T cell receptor beta chain originates from a study of cytomegalovirus exposure and HLA in healthy donors (dated by TCRdb to 2016 to 2017). Turning to the overall study: According to an earlier analysis of several hundred of the donors, some 170 million T cells yielded 90 million to 140 million unique TCR beta sequences and about 300 Gb of sequence data. To predict cytomegalovirus infection status, the study combined high-throughput TCR immunosequencing, statistical association of individual TCRs with disease status, and machine learning. An early release that covered fewer than 750 HLA-typed donors contained approximately 300 gigabases of sequencing data and roughly 84 million unique TCR sequences. A later genetic analysis took genome-wide SNP genotypes for about 65% of the 666 donors and used that subset as a discovery cohort. Among roughly 370 genotyped donors of the cohort, an average of approximately 250,000 unique TCR beta nucleotide sequences were sequenced per donor, around 18% of them non-productive. The number of typed donors differed by locus: about 620-630 for A, B, C, DRB1 and DQB1; roughly 510 for DQA1; roughly 600 for DPA1; and around 490 for DPB1. A later analysis re-examined previously published TCR beta repertoires from about 670 donors and added high-resolution HLA genotyping to investigate patterns of TCR occurrence. The study used immunosequencing to profile the T cell repertoires of approximately 630 subjects and linked those repertoires to cytomegalovirus serostatus. An earlier analysis of several hundred of the donors applied high-throughput TCR beta sequencing to assess whether each TCR beta V gene segment acted as functional or pseudogenic. Several DR-DQ haplotypes were handled as single units for association and clustering because linkage in the cohort was strong. The aim of the study was to test whether cataloging public T cell receptors could identify signatures of past pathogen exposure. All discovery cohort repertoires had been generated on a single sequencing platform. The genetic ancestry cluster associated with self-reported Caucasian donors included 65% to 90% of the 398 genotyped donors. HLA typing covered class I and class II loci at four-digit resolution. A separate validation cohort of 100 to 150 different subjects was used in addition to the roughly 670-subject first cohort. In the later analysis, no new phenotypic data were used to find candidate immune exposures; instead, reliance was placed on TCR beta sequences and their occurrence across donors. Alongside the repertoire data, information on donor age, sex, ethnicity and CMV serostatus was compiled.

Findings and caveats that apply to the study as a whole: A later analysis reported that several top co-occurrence clusters appeared linked to parvovirus B19, influenza, CMV and Epstein-Barr virus. A cluster of highly shared sequence variants was judged likely to represent a technical artifact of the sequencing pipeline. The only immune exposure information available for the cohort was CMV serostatus. When HLA alleles, especially DR and DQ, strongly co-occurred, TCR associations were difficult to assign to individual alleles. In a later analysis, the rate of TCR association differed among HLA loci, with DRB1 alleles having the most associated TCRs and HLA-C alleles having the fewest. A total of 150 or so TCR beta chains were listed by the study as associated with cytomegalovirus. According to a later analysis, most CMV-associated TCR beta chains appeared to be HLA-restricted, and the HLA associations seemed to be driven largely by CMV exposure. In this cohort, only TCR beta chains were sequenced, and detectable features were limited by the absence of alpha or paired-chain data. A further reported finding was that TCR beta sequences accurately predicted the HLA-A and HLA-B alleles for most subjects in the first cohort. Because the 87-base-pair reads could not distinguish some IMGT-functional V segments, including TRBV6-2 and TRBV6-3, those segments were excluded. A few of the identified cytomegalovirus-associated TCR beta chains were confirmed in vitro to be specific for cytomegalovirus antigens. Linkage disequilibrium might explain the correlated functional status among segregating V segments, but an unknown experimental factor could not be excluded. Around 16 rarely observed V segments, including chromosome 9 orphons, were excluded from the earlier analysis of almost 600 of the donors because counts were too low. Because HLA typing was missing for some donors at each locus, association tests included only the typed subset. Roughly uniform sequencing depth across donors was assumed in presence/absence analyses, although this assumption may not hold. A later analysis found that HLA-associated TCR beta chains were more clonally expanded and had lower generation probabilities than equally common non-associated chains. According to the authors, the approach could potentially be generalized to other disease states and immunological phenotypes. Cytomegalovirus status was reported to be diagnosed by the classifier with high specificity and sensitivity in both the original and validation cohorts. Compared with the 666-donor mean, donors in an Asian-associated ancestry cluster had fewer N-insertions in productive TCRs, according to a later genetic analysis. V-gene and J-gene trimming of TCR beta chains was associated with a missense DCLRE1C variant in a later genetic analysis, and the association was replicated in an independent cohort. Broadly in line with IMGT annotations, most TCR beta V segments showed up in productive rearrangements about 87% or about 30% of the time in an earlier analysis of 450 to 600 of the donors. In a later analysis, 16,951 TCR beta sequences were associated with specific HLA alleles at a false discovery rate of 0.05. While some public TCRs were present in many individuals, most TCR sequences turned up only very rarely across donors.

A note on this clone: Which antigen it targets is not known. Qualities for individual bases were not recorded, and no much larger clone is one base off.

The cohort was made up of 650 to 700 healthy bone marrow donors. Cohort members were all nominally healthy when sampled, although unrecorded immune exposures were likely present. The donor was CMV seronegative and was included in the group of approximately 350 seronegative cohort members. A peripheral blood sample was provided by each donor, and peripheral blood mononuclear cells were used for TCR beta sequencing. The Qiagen DNeasy Blood Extraction Kit was used to extract genomic DNA from the blood cell samples. Libraries came from the immunoSEQ multiplex PCR assay. For the multiplex PCR, a mixture combining 60 forward primers for TCR Vbeta segments and 13 reverse primers for TCR Jbeta segments was used. The CDR3 region of rearranged TCR beta genes was amplified from genomic DNA with a multiplex PCR assay. On the Illumina HiSeq System, the amplified TCR beta libraries were sequenced as 87-base-pair reads. The authors' pipeline ran thus. A later analysis tallied roughly 76 million unique TCR beta chains across the 666 repertoires, and about 12 million of those chains were shared by two or more donors. A nearest-neighbor algorithm error-corrected the raw reads and collapsed the reads into unique sequences, merging closely related sequences to remove PCR and sequencing errors. To assign V, D and J gene segments, CDR3 sequences were aligned to IMGT reference sequences. For a sequence to be retained, a match of at least six nucleotides was required to both a V gene segment and a J gene segment. A rearrangement counted as productive if the CDR3 had no stop codons and remained in frame with V and J, and every other rearrangement counted as non-productive. Following IMGT convention, CDR3 was defined as the stretch from the second conserved V-encoded cysteine up to the conserved J-encoded phenylalanine. Sequences without an unambiguous match to a single V gene segment were excluded from the earlier analysis of over 500 of the donors. An earlier analysis of several hundred of the donors called V segments functional above 56.7% productive rearrangements and segregating when the between-donor standard deviation exceeded 5%. To diagnose cytomegalovirus status from the catalog of TCR beta chain sequences, a statistical classification framework was built. A later analysis assigned V and J genes by comparing TCR nucleotide sequences with IMGT/GENE-DB human TR gene sequences. Using the TCRdist pipeline, a later analysis assigned CDR3 sequences along with most-parsimonious VDJ recombination scenarios. In a later analysis, each TCR beta chain was defined by its CDR3 amino acid sequence together with its V-gene family, and reads without a unique V-gene family were excluded. As a way to deal with suspected cross-contamination and a sequencing artifact, a later analysis dropped over 550 nucleotide sequences that were highly shared and had low generation probability. A later analysis calculated a clonal expansion index for each public chain from normalized within-repertoire ranks of inferred template counts. Generation probabilities in a later analysis came from a VDJ recombination model fitted to out-of-frame rearrangements, and those results were checked against IGoR. Hypergeometric tests were used in a later analysis to score TCR-TCR, TCR-HLA and TCR-CMV co-occurrence, with a repertoire-size bias correction applied to the TCR pairs. A later analysis estimated false discovery rates by permuting HLA or CMV assignments 20 times. In a later analysis, co-occurring TCRs were grouped with DBSCAN, and TCRdist sequence similarity was added when clustering was performed within HLA-allele-positive subsets. Co-occurrence clustering excluded repertoires with fewer than 30,000 or more than 120,000 public chains, plus five with anomalous nucleotide sharing. TCRdb obtained this table from immuneACCESS and retained in-frame rearrangements with V and J assigned. These tables miss some clones; where compared with another copy, unresolved V genes account for less than half of the shortfall, and the remainder is unexplained. D and trimming were read from the DNA, whereas the V and J calls and clone size are those reported in that table. This sample has fewer than 250,000 clones in its table, and roughly 85% of those were observed once. The ten biggest clones cover around 1.7% of the sample.

At the junction V is shortened by 3 bases and J by 3 bases; bases outside the gene matches: 13. The CDR3 holds 17 amino acids from the cysteine to the phenylalanine. Only CDR3 DNA remains: 51 bases, in frame from the first base. As encoded in the germline V gene, CDR1 is MDHEN while CDR2 is SYDVKM. The chain links TRBV28 with TRBJ2-7, with TRBD2 identical over 8 junction bases. Sequencing was performed on PBMCs. The sequence was obtained from a man aged 18 to 29 in good health and CMV-seronegative. The nucleotide sequence is given as TGTGCCAGCAGTTTGGGCCTAAAGGGACTAGGAGACTACGAGCAGTACTTC. Its product reads: CASSLGLKGLGDYEQYF.